Below are 31 T cell receptor beta chains sequenced from a single sample in a study of cytomegalovirus exposure and HLA in healthy donors. Amplification used 60 Vbeta primers and 13 Jbeta primers. Here immunoSEQ multiplex PCR was the method, and the copy in TCRdb shows in-frame clones only, minus some. The repertoire table contains 190,000 or so clones. The sequenced sample consisted of PBMCs. The receptors were sampled from a boy younger than 18 in good health and CMV-seronegative.

The chain joins TRBV9 to TRBJ1-3, with 10 bases aligning to TRBD1. Germline V gene sequence: CDR1 SGDLS, CDR2 YYNGEE. The CDR3 has 17 residues. Unmatched junction bases numbered 8, after V lost 4 bases and J lost 1 base. CDR3 protein: CASSTGQGVTSGNTIYF. The CDR3 DNA is TGTGCCAGCAGCACCGGACAGGGGGTTACATCTGGAAACACCATATATTTT.

In nucleotides, the CDR3 is TGTGCCAGCAGCCCCGCGGGCCACGAGCAGTACTTC. Translating it yields CASSPAGHEQYF. The genes are TRBV9 and TRBJ2-7; the D gene is possibly TRBD2 (5 bases). The germline V gene has CDR1 SGDLS and CDR2 YYNGEE. Between the trimmed V and J ends, which lost 4 bases and 5 bases, there was a span of 10 bases. The CDR3 has 12 amino acids. Full variable domain (remainder filled in from reference TRBV9 and TRBJ2-7): DSGVTQTPKHLITATGQRVTLRCSPRSGDLSVYWYQQSLDQGLQFLIQYYNGEERAKGNILERFSAQQFPDLHSELNLSSLELGDSALYFCASSPAGHEQYFGPGTRLTVT.

V is TRBV19 and J is TRBJ1-2, with 7 bases fitting TRBD1. The CDR3 is made up of 15 amino acids. J lost 4 bases, V lost 1 base, and 6 bases had no gene match. Germline assignment: CDR1 LNHDA and CDR2 SQIVND (reference sequence). The CDR3 DNA sequence: TGTGCCAGTAGTATAGGGACAGGAGGAGGCTATGGCTACACCTTC. The encoded protein is CASSIGTGGGYGYTF.

V is TRBV11-2 and J is TRBJ1-3; D unclear. V lost 3 bases and J lost 0, with 3 bases in between. This CDR3 is built from 13 residues. Germline loops: CDR1 SGHAT, CDR2 FQNNGV. The CDR3 loop is CASSFNSGNTIYF. The CDR3 nucleotides are TGTGCCAGCAGCTTCAACTCTGGAAACACCATATATTTT. Full variable domain (outside the CDR3, taken from reference TRBV11-2 and TRBJ1-3): EAGVAQSPRYKIIEKRQSVAFWCNPISGHATLYWYQQILGQGPKLLIQFQNNGVVDDSQLPKDRFSAERLKGVDSTLKIQPAKLEDSAVYLCASSFNSGNTIYFGEGSWLTVV.

CDR3 nucleotide sequence: TGCAGCGTCAACAAGGGCGACAGGGCGATGGGCTACACCTTC. Encoded protein: CSVNKGDRAMGYTF. The chain combines TRBV29-1 with TRBJ1-2; 7 bases agree with TRBD1. Germline V gene sequence: CDR1 SQVTM, CDR2 ANQGSEA. With V trimmed by 6 bases and J by 8 bases, 15 bases remained unmatched. The CDR3 totals 14 residues.

The J gene is TRBJ2-7, the V gene TRBV27; TRBD2 might be the D (6 bases). The V gene's germline CDR1 is MNHEY and CDR2 SMNVEV (reference sequence). This CDR3 comprises 17 residues. V was clipped by 7 bases and J by 2 bases, with 24 bases between them. CDR3 loop: CASTRRLELDGPYEQYF. The CDR3 nucleotides are TGTGCCAGCACCCGGAGACTAGAATTGGACGGACCCTACGAGCAGTACTTC.

J is TRBJ2-4 and V is TRBV7-2; a possible D gene is TRBD2 (5 bases). V dropped 0 bases and J dropped 9 bases, with 9 bases sitting between them. The CDR3 runs to 13 residues. Germline-derived CDR1 and CDR2 are SGHTA and FQGNSA. The CDR3 DNA reads as TGTGCCAGCAGCTTAGCAGGGAGAGGCATTCAGTACTTC. Protein sequence: CASSLAGRGIQYF.

The genes are TRBV6-6 and TRBJ1-2; TRBD1 is a possible D gene (6 bases). Trimming pared 6 bases from V and 1 base from J, leaving 15 bases between. Germline CDR1 is MNHNY and CDR2 is SVGAGI (reference sequence). The CDR3 sequence is 15 residues long. The CDR3 DNA sequence: TGTGCCAGCAGGTCAACTTCCAGGGGTAACTATGGCTACACCTTC. This translates into CASRSTSRGNYGYTF.

This rearrangement joins TRBV7-2 to TRBJ1-4; possibly TRBD1 for D (5 bases). Trimming removed 1 base from V and 2 bases from J, with 8 bases in between. The CDR3 is 15 amino acids. CDR1 is SGHTA and CDR2 is FQGNSA in the germline V gene. The CDR3 region is CASSLGGTTNEKLFF. The CDR3, as DNA: TGTGCCAGCAGCTTAGGCGGGACGACTAATGAAAAACTGTTTTTT.

The V gene is TRBV2, the J gene TRBJ1-5, with D unclear. The germline V and J ends were trimmed by 2 bases and 5 bases, with 7 bases remaining between them. The germline CDR1 and CDR2 sequences are SNHLY and FYNNEI. The CDR3 totals 13 residues. For the CDR3, the DNA is TGTGCCAGCAGTGAAACCCGGGATCAGCCCCAGCATTTT. It specifies CASSETRDQPQHF.

J is TRBJ2-5 and V is TRBV5-1, with D perhaps TRBD1 (6 bases). The J call is uncertain, as TRBJ2-7 better fits the DNA end. This CDR3 has 14 residues. Germline-derived CDR1 and CDR2 are SGHRS and YFSETQ. The chain's CDR3 is CASSRDIGLDEQYF. The CDR3 DNA reads TGCGCCAGCAGCAGGGACATCGGATTGGACGAGCAGTACTTC.

The chain joins TRBV27 to TRBJ2-7; D ambiguous. The length of the CDR3 is 15 residues. V lost 2 bases and J lost 2, with 13 bases in between. Germline V lookup: CDR1 MNHEY, CDR2 SMNVEV (reference sequence). CDR3 DNA sequence: TGTGCCAGCAGTTTAAAAATGGTGGAGCCCTACGAGCAGTACTTC. Amino acid sequence: CASSLKMVEPYEQYF.

This chain links TRBV7-6 with TRBJ2-7, with TRBD1 matching 11 bases. V gave up 5 bases and J gave up 0 bases; unmatched junction bases: 6. The germline V gene encodes CDR1 SGHVS and CDR2 FNYEAQ. The CDR3 totals 16 residues. The CDR3 here is CASSPDRGRGSYEQYF. Here the CDR3 DNA reads TGTGCCAGCAGCCCGGACAGGGGGCGCGGCTCCTACGAGCAGTACTTC.

The chain joins TRBV7-2 to TRBJ2-2, with 12 bases aligning to TRBD2. The CDR3 length is 16 residues. V shed 5 bases, J shed 4 bases, and the junction held 5 bases outside the gene matches. The V gene's germline CDR1 is SGHTA and CDR2 FQGNSA. The CDR3 here is CASSQLAGGSTGELFF. Here the CDR3 DNA reads TGTGCCAGCAGCCAACTAGCGGGGGGTTCCACCGGGGAGCTGTTTTTT.

The rearrangement joins TRBV4-1 to TRBJ2-3; D remains unclear. Germline V gene sequence: CDR1 MGHRA, CDR2 YSYEKL. Trimming removed 0 bases at V and 3 bases at J, with 19 bases between. The CDR3 is made up of 18 amino acids. CDR3 in amino acids: CASSQDSGLKKVTDTQYF. The CDR3 DNA is TGCGCCAGCAGCCAAGATTCAGGCCTTAAGAAGGTTACAGATACGCAGTATTTT.

The chain couples TRBV7-3 to TRBJ2-3; weak D call: TRBD2 (6 bases). The CDR3 length is 13 residues. The V end lost 4 bases, the J end lost 6 bases, and 11 bases lay between the germline ends. Germline CDR1 SGHTA, CDR2 FQGTGA. The CDR3 loop is CASSSSAGDTQYF. CDR3 coding DNA: TGTGCCAGCAGCTCAAGCGCGGGGGATACGCAGTATTTT.

The V gene is TRBV5-1, the J gene TRBJ2-6, with D tentatively TRBD2 (7 bases). Germline V lookup: CDR1 SGHRS, CDR2 YFSETQ. The V end lost 4 bases, the J end lost 4 bases, and 18 bases lay between the germline ends. The CDR3 spans 17 residues. The CDR3 reads CASSMVAGALGANVLTF. For the CDR3, the DNA is TGCGCCAGCAGCATGGTGGCGGGGGCGCTGGGGGCCAACGTCCTGACTTTC. Full variable domain (outside the CDR3, taken from reference TRBV5-1 and TRBJ2-6): KAGVTQTPRYLIKTRGQQVTLSCSPISGHRSVSWYQQTPGQGLQFLFEYFSETQRNKGNFPGRFSGRQFSNSRSEMNVSTLELGDSALYLCASSMVAGALGANVLTFGAGSRLTVL.

V and J are TRBV19 and TRBJ1-1, with a tentative D call TRBD1 (6 bases). V was trimmed by 5 bases and J by 1 base, leaving 14 bases between them. From germline, CDR1 is LNHDA and CDR2 SQIVND (reference sequence). The CDR3 is made up of 15 amino acids. As DNA, the CDR3 is TGTGCCAGTAGTCCCTGGACAGCCGCGAACACTGAAGCTTTCTTT. Translating it yields CASSPWTAANTEAFF. Full variable domain (missing parts from reference TRBV19 and TRBJ1-1): DGGITQSPKYLFRKEGQNVTLSCEQNLNHDAMYWYRQDPGQGLRLIYYSQIVNDFQKGDIAEGYSVSREKKESFPLTVTSAQKNPTAFYLCASSPWTAANTEAFFGQGTRLTVV.

The chain joins TRBV29-1 to TRBJ2-5; possibly TRBD1 for D (5 bases). This CDR3 has 13 residues. V shed 5 bases and J shed 5 bases, with 15 bases lying between them. CDR1 SQVTM and CDR2 ANQGSEA come from the germline V gene. CDR3 region: CSVPANPGETQYF. The CDR3 DNA sequence: TGCAGCGTTCCCGCCAACCCAGGGGAGACCCAGTACTTC.

V is TRBV4-1 and J is TRBJ2-3, with 9 positions matching TRBD1. CDR1 is MGHRA, CDR2 YSYEKL, per germline. The trim removed 0 bases at V and 1 base at J, leaving 8 bases unmatched. The CDR3 consists of 18 residues. The DNA of the CDR3 is TGCGCCAGCAGCCAAGATCCTTTGGGGACAGGGCGCACAGATACGCAGTATTTT. It translates to CASSQDPLGTGRTDTQYF.

The chain combines TRBV5-4 with TRBJ1-1; no firm D call. V gave up 1 base and J gave up 6 bases, with 10 bases separating them. The CDR3 is 13 amino acids. The germline V gene encodes CDR1 SGHNT and CDR2 YYREEE (reference sequence). CDR3 sequence: CASSLWAEAEAFF. The CDR3 nucleotides are TGTGCCAGCAGCTTGTGGGCAGAAGCTGAAGCTTTCTTT.

The rearrangement links TRBV27 to TRBJ1-5; no definite D call. Trimming took 9 bases from V and 4 from J, leaving 13 bases between them. CDR1 and CDR2 (germline): MNHEY, SMNVEV (reference sequence). The CDR3 contains 13 residues. The CDR3 nucleotides are TGTGCCAGTAGTAGCGGGTTAAATCAGCCCCAGCATTTT. This encodes CASSSGLNQPQHF.

This chain uses TRBV5-1 with TRBJ1-2; 8 nucleotides line up with TRBD1. Germline trimming cut 2 bases from V and 8 bases from J; bases unmatched to any gene: 11. The CDR3 runs to 15 residues. Per germline, CDR1 SGHRS and CDR2 YFSETQ. The CDR3 here is CASSLTGTGPGGYTF. The DNA for the CDR3 is TGCGCCAGCAGCTTAACTGGGACAGGCCCAGGGGGCTACACCTTC.

The genes are TRBV28 and TRBJ2-5; no firm D call. CDR1 is MDHEN and CDR2 is SYDVKM in the germline V gene. Trimming shortened V by 8 bases and J by 1 base, and 8 bases separated the two germline ends. The CDR3 is made up of 12 amino acids. The CDR3 region has the DNA TGTGCCAGCCACTCCGCCCAAGAGACCCAGTACTTC. It is translated as CASHSAQETQYF.

This chain links TRBV2 with TRBJ2-5; D possibly corresponds to TRBD2 (5 bases). The CDR3 extends over 15 amino acids. With 2 bases removed from V and 5 bases from J, the gap between germline ends came to 15 bases. Germline lookup yields CDR1 SNHLY and CDR2 FYNNEI. As DNA, the CDR3 is TGTGCCAGCAGTGAATATTACGGGGTTCCCGAGACCCAGTACTTC. This sequence encodes CASSEYYGVPETQYF.

This chain uses TRBV5-1 with TRBJ2-5; TRBD1 is a possible D gene (6 bases). The CDR3 sequence is 15 residues long. CDR1 is SGHRS, CDR2 YFSETQ, per germline. The ends were cut back, 0 bases at V and 5 bases at J, with 14 bases in the middle. The CDR3 bases are TGCGCCAGCAGCTTGGATCGTCAGGGGTCGGAGACCCAGTACTTC. Protein: CASSLDRQGSETQYF.

The chain combines TRBV5-4 with TRBJ1-1, with 11 bases fitting TRBD1. The CDR3 length is 14 residues. Germline CDR1 is SGHNT and CDR2 is YYREEE (reference sequence). After removal of 4 bases from V and 4 bases from J, the junction contained 3 bases not matched to a gene. For the CDR3, the DNA is TGTGCCAGCAGCGAGGACAGGGGGCTCACTGAAGCTTTCTTT. Amino acid sequence: CASSEDRGLTEAFF.

CDR3 nucleotide sequence: TGTGCCAGCAGCTCCTGGTCAGGGGGCGGCACTGAAGCTTTCTTT. Its translation: CASSSWSGGGTEAFF. V and J are TRBV7-9 and TRBJ1-1, with 8 nucleotides matching TRBD1. With V trimmed by 4 bases and J by 4 bases, 8 bases remained unmatched. The CDR3 runs 15 residues. CDR1 and CDR2 from the germline V gene are SEHNR and FQNEAQ (reference sequence).

The chain links TRBV5-6 to TRBJ1-2, with D maybe TRBD1 (6 bases). The CDR3 is 14 amino acids. In germline, CDR1 is SGHDT, CDR2 YYEEEE. Trimming pared 4 bases from V and 0 bases from J, leaving 10 bases between. The CDR3 loop reads CASSIRTANYGYTF. The CDR3 nucleotides read TGTGCCAGCAGCATACGGACAGCTAACTATGGCTACACCTTC. Drawing the rest from reference TRBV5-6 and TRBJ1-2, the complete variable domain is DAGVTQSPTHLIKTRGQQVTLRCSPKSGHDTVSWYQQALGQGPQFIFQYYEEEERQRGNFPDRFSGHQFPNYSSELNVNALLLGDSALYLCASSIRTANYGYTFGSGTRLTVV.

The CDR3 sequence is CASSLSATNEKLFF. The CDR3 DNA reads as TGTGCCAGCAGCTTATCCGCAACTAATGAAAAACTGTTTTTT. This chain connects TRBV5-6 to TRBJ1-4, with D uncertain. The CDR3 contains 14 residues. Germline assignment: CDR1 SGHDT and CDR2 YYEEEE. Trimming took 2 bases from V and 0 from J, leaving 5 bases between them.

The CDR3 DNA is TGTGCCAGCAGCTCTCCCTGGGGGGACAGAAGAAATGAGCAGTTCTTC. It translates to CASSSPWGDRRNEQFF. The rearrangement joins TRBV7-6 to TRBJ2-1; D may be TRBD1 (7 bases). Deletions cut 4 bases from V and 7 bases from J, with 20 bases between. The CDR3 loop spans 16 amino acids. CDR1 is SGHVS, CDR2 FNYEAQ, per germline.